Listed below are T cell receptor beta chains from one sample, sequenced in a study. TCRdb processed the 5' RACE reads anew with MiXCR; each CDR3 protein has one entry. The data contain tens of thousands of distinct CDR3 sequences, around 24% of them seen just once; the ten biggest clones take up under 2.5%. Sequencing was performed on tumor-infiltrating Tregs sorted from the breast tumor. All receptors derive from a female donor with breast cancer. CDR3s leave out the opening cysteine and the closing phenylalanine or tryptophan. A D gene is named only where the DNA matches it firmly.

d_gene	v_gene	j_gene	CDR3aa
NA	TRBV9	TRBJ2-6	ASSPRVFSKANVLT
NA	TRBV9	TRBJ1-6	ASSVAQGGSPLH
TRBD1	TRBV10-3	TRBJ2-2	AISRQGVDTGELF
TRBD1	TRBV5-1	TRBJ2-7	ASSVDRASYEQY
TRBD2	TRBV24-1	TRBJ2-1	ATPRTARGRVLSYNEQF
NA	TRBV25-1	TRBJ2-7	ASSEKSGSYEQY
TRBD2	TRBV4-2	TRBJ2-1	ASSQAFSSGSRNEQF
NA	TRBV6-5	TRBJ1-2	ASGRGLSNYGYT
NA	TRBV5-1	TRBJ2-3	ASSLDRGTDTQY
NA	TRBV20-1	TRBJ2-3	SDLAGRTDTQY
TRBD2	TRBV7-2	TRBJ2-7	ASSFFPSGTSYEQY
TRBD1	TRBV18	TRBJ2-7	ASSPRGRQGADEQY
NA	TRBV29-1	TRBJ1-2	SVPGQRGGYT
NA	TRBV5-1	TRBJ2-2	ASSLVGPGELF
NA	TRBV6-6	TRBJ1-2	ASNFGWQGGNGYT
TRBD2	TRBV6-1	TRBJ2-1	ASSERGLAGPSYNEQF
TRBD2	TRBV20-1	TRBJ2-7	SAEKSGNYEQY
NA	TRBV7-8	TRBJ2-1	ASSLASFFADNEQF
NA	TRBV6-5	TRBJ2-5	ASSSLQETQY
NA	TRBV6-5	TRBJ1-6	ATRDKMYSPLH
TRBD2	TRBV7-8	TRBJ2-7	ASSPGGLAASYEQY
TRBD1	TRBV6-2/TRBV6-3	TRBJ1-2	VSTHGQGGYGYT
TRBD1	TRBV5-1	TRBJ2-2	ASSHRTGSGTGELF
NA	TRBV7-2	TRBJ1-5	ASSLGGWSNQPQH
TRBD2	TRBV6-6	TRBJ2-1	ASSLPTSGGANEQF
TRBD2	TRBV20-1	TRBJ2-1	SARLASGRTEQF
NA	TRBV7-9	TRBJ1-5	ASSLSGQGGQPQH
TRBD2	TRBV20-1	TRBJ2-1	SAEGLAGVNEQF
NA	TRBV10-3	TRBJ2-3	AIRSVDTQY
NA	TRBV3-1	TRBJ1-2	ASSQGAPGYIYGYT
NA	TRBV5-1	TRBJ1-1	ASSLADRPRVSTEAF
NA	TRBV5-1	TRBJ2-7	ASKPGGGGRPHEQY
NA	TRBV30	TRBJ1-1	AWNLLGDTEAF
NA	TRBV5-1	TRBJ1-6	ASSLAGHDGRSPLH
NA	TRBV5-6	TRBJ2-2	ASSFGRTGELF
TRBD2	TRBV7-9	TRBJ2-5	ASSPGTSRQETQY
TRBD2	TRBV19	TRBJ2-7	ASSDSGRDDEQY
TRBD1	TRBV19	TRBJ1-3	ASFTGGAGNTIY
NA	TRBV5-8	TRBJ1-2	ASSLRGAQGFSYGYT
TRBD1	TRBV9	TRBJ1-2	ASSVTGESFGYT
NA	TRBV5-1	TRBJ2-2	ASSIEGGASGELF
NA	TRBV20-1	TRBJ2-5	SAASDSFTQESQY